This T cell receptor beta chain was sequenced in a study of blood T cell repertoires in COVID-19 (dated by TCRdb to between 2020 and 2021). Describing the broader study: Samples from collaborators originated in the United States, Italy and Spain and spanned both the acute and convalescent phases of COVID-19. The material from the prospective study consisted of cDNA or gDNA derived from T cells, B-cell-depleted T cells, or PBMCs. The dataset comprised deeply sampled blood TCRbeta repertoires from subjects exposed to, actively infected with, or recovered from COVID-19. The repertoires were made available in a free public database intended to serve as a resource for research on the immune response to SARS-CoV-2. Samples were obtained from the ongoing ImmuneRACE study (first 160 participants) and from over 1,000 subjects provided by 6 global collaborators. The sample metadata nearly always contained a de-identified subject ID, COVID-19 status, age in years and sex. HLA class I and class II types, where available, came from metadata supplied by the sample provider rather than from assay-based typing.

Collaborating institutions collected whole blood in K2EDTA tubes following their own protocols. For TCRbeta analysis, collaborators shipped samples in one of three forms: frozen whole blood, isolated PBMCs, or DNA extracted from either of those sample types. The CDR3 goes from the cysteine to the phenylalanine over 17 residues. CDR3 DNA is the only sequence kept; it has 51 bases, read in frame from the first base. Ends trimmed: V by 6 bases, J by 5 bases; bases unmatched to a gene: 17. From the germline V gene (reference sequence), CDR1 is MNHEY and CDR2 is SMNVEV. The investigation overall reported the following: The amount of clinical and demographic metadata varied by source and participant and was provided uncurated.

The table lists this clone with a count of one. The antigen this receptor binds is unknown. Per-nucleotide qualities are absent, and no much larger clonotype sits a single base away. TCRbeta CDR3 regions were amplified from genomic DNA by means of the immunoSEQ Assay, a bias-controlled multiplex PCR. Turning to the authors' computational methods: The number of nucleated cells in each sample was estimated by amplification of reference gene primers within the assay. To quantify the absolute abundance of each unique TCRbeta CDR3 rearrangement, sequence reads were collapsed and filtered. For each sample, productive Simpson clonality was calculated as the square root of Simpson's diversity index over productive rearrangements. TCRdb provides this immuneACCESS table in a form limited to in-frame rearrangements. Some clones are lacking; in checked studies, under half of them reflect an unresolved V gene, and why the rest are absent is not known. V and J calls and clone size are those listed in that table; D and trimming were worked out from the DNA. This sample gives 150,000 or so clones in total; 80% of them show up just once. The ten most abundant clones make up roughly 13% of the sample.

This receptor chain uses TRBV27 and TRBJ2-5, with 8 middle bases fitting TRBD2. Sequencing was performed on peripheral blood. This sequence was found in a man between 60 and 75 years old with active or convalescent COVID-19. The CDR3 region reads CASSLRVTGLVGETQYF. The DNA is TGTGCCAGCAGCTTAAGAGTTACGGGACTAGTCGGGGAGACCCAGTACTTC.